A selection of T cell receptor beta chains follows, all from one sample in a study of cytomegalovirus exposure and HLA in healthy donors. Method: immunoSEQ multiplex PCR; TCRdb's copy keeps in-frame clones and lacks some. This repertoire shows about 80,000 clones, about 80% found once; its top ten account for roughly a quarter. The sequenced sample consisted of PBMCs. Every receptor here comes from a woman aged 50 to 60 in good health and CMV-seropositive. Both conserved end residues are part of each CDR3. A D gene is named only where the DNA matches it firmly. The size entry is marked missing in some rows and otherwise reads once, few, many or a size class.

v_call	j_call	d_call	clone_size	cdr3_aa	cdr3_nt
TRBV27	TRBJ1-2	.	.	CASSAALKGNGYTF	TGTGCCAGCAGTGCCGCCTTAAAGGGGAATGGCTACACCTTC
TRBV7-8	TRBJ1-1	.	.	CASSLISGTEAFF	TGTGCCAGCAGCCTAATCTCGGGAACTGAAGCTTTCTTT
TRBV5-6	TRBJ1-1	TRBD1	.	CASSPNRGQRNTEAFF	TGTGCCAGCAGCCCGAACAGGGGACAGCGGAACACTGAAGCTTTCTTT
TRBV11-3	TRBJ1-1	.	once	CASSFQGLNTEAFF	TGTGCCAGCAGCTTCCAGGGGCTCAACACTGAAGCTTTCTTT
TRBV5-1	TRBJ2-3	TRBD2	.	CASRGEGLGTQYF	TGCGCCAGCAGGGGGGAGGGCCTAGGTACGCAGTATTTT
TRBV18	TRBJ1-2	.	.	CASSPPDQGGYTF	TGTGCCAGCTCACCACCGGATCAGGGAGGCTACACCTTC
TRBV13	TRBJ2-3	.	.	CASSTGRARRTDTQYF	TGTGCCAGCAGCACAGGGAGGGCCCGGCGCACAGATACGCAGTATTTT
TRBV4-1	TRBJ2-2	TRBD1	.	CASSQADRVTGELFF	TGCGCCAGCAGCCAAGCGGACAGGGTCACCGGGGAGCTGTTTTTT
TRBV13	TRBJ2-3	TRBD1	.	CASSSWDSKDTQYF	TGTGCCAGCAGCTCCTGGGACAGTAAAGATACGCAGTATTTT
TRBV21-1	TRBJ2-2	.	.	CASSKHGQGGSTGELFF	TGTGCCAGCAGCAAGCACGGACAGGGTGGTAGCACCGGGGAGCTGTTTTTT
TRBV5-6	TRBJ1-1	.	.	CASSLTQNTEAFF	TGTGCCAGCAGCTTGACACAGAACACTGAAGCTTTCTTT
TRBV28	TRBJ2-3	.	.	CASSLEGGSTDTQYF	TGTGCCAGCAGTTTAGAGGGCGGGAGCACAGATACGCAGTATTTT
TRBV29-1	TRBJ2-2	.	few	CTLMDRNTGELFF	TGCACCCTCATGGACAGGAACACCGGGGAGCTGTTTTTT
TRBV7-2	TRBJ2-3	TRBD1	few	CASSNLWTGGAVYF	TGTGCCAGCAGCAACCTCTGGACAGGGGGCGCGGTGTATTTT
TRBV7-9	TRBJ2-5	TRBD1	.	CASSLRGQGVYF	TGTGCCAGCAGCTTACGGGGACAGGGTGTGTACTTC
TRBV5-1	TRBJ1-1	.	.	CASSLVEWAGRTEAFF	TGCGCCAGCAGCTTGGTTGAGTGGGCAGGGCGAACTGAAGCTTTCTTT
TRBV28	TRBJ2-4	TRBD2	few	CASNRGSGRTNIQYF	TGTGCCAGCAACCGGGGTAGCGGGAGGACAAACATTCAGTACTTC
TRBV9	TRBJ2-5	.	.	CASSPRDKETQYF	TGTGCCAGCAGCCCTCGGGACAAAGAGACCCAGTACTTC
TRBV18	TRBJ1-4	.	.	CASSPRGGEKLFF	TGTGCCAGCTCACCACGCGGGGGTGAAAAACTGTTTTTT
TRBV18	TRBJ1-1	.	few	CASSPVAGTTEAFF	TGTGCCAGCTCCCCTGTAGCGGGGACCACTGAAGCTTTCTTT
TRBV9	TRBJ1-1	TRBD1	once	CASSAGDSGTEAFF	TGTGCCAGCAGCGCTGGGGACAGCGGGACTGAAGCTTTCTTT
TRBV11-3	TRBJ2-3	.	.	CASSLGGRTDTQYF	TGTGCCAGCAGCTTAGGCGGCCGCACAGATACGCAGTATTTT
TRBV4-1	TRBJ1-3	TRBD1	.	CASSQVRDSSGNTIYF	TGCGCCAGCAGCCAAGTTAGGGACAGCTCTGGAAACACCATATATTTT
TRBV19	TRBJ2-5	TRBD1	.	CASLGTGKSGETQYF	TGTGCCAGTCTCGGGACAGGAAAAAGTGGAGAGACCCAGTACTTC
TRBV11-3	TRBJ2-3	.	.	CASSLGQMFTDTQYF	TGTGCCAGCAGCCTCGGACAGATGTTCACAGATACGCAGTATTTT
TRBV6-1	TRBJ2-7	.	.	CASSGIGQIYEQYF	TGTGCCAGCAGTGGAATAGGACAGATCTACGAGCAGTACTTC
TRBV30	TRBJ2-3	TRBD2	.	CAWSPGGTSTDTQYF	TGTGCCTGGAGTCCCGGGGGGACTAGCACAGATACGCAGTATTTT
TRBV18	TRBJ1-2	TRBD1	once	CASSPVGTGVHYGYTF	TGTGCCAGCTCACCGGTAGGGACAGGGGTTCACTATGGCTACACCTTC